This T cell receptor (beta chain) was identified in a study of blood T cell repertoires in COVID-19. On the study more broadly: Italy, Spain and the United States were the sources of the convalescent and acute COVID-19 samples.

The assay was immunoSEQ multiplex PCR, and TCRdb's table has in-frame clones only and misses some. The top ten clones hold approximately 4% of a sample with around 110,000 clones, 80% to 85% of them seen once. Input material: peripheral blood. This sequence was found in a human donor in a cohort sampled during active COVID-19.

CDR3 sequence (DNA): TGTGCCAGCAGTGCAGGGGACGGGAACTATGGCTACACCTTC. Translated, it gives CASSAGDGNYGYTF. This chain joins TRBV6-4 and TRBJ1-2, with D possibly being TRBD1 (6 bases). The length of the CDR3 is 14 residues. V lost 4 bases and J 2 bases, leaving 11 bases between the germline ends. Per the germline V gene, CDR1 is MRHNA and CDR2 is SNTAGT.